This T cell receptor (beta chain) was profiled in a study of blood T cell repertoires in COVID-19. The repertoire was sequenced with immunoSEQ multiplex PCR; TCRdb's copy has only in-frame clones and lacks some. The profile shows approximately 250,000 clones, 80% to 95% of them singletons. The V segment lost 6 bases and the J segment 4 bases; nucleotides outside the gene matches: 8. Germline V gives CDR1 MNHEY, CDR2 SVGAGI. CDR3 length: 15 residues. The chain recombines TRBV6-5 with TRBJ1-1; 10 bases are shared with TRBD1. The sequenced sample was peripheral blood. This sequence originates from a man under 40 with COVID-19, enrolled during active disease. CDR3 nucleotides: TGTGCCAGCAGCTTGACCGGGACAGGGGCCACTGAAGCTTTCTTT. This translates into CASSLTGTGATEAFF.